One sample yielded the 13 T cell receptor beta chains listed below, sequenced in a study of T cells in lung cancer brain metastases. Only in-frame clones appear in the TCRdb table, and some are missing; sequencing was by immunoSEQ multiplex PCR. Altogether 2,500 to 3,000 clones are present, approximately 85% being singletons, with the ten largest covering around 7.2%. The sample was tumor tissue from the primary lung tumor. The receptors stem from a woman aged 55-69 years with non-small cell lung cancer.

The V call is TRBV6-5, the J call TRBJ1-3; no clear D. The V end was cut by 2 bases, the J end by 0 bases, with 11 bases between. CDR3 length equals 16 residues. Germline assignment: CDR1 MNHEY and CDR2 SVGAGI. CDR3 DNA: TGTGCCAGCAGTTACGGCGGGGAGAGCTCTGGAAACACCATATATTTT. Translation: CASSYGGESSGNTIYF.

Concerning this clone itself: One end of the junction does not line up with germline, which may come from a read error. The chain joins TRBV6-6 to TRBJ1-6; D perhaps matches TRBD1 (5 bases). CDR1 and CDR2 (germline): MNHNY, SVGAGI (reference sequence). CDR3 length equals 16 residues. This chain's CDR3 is CASSYSSGGYNSPFHF. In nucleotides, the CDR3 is TGTGCCAGCAGTTATTCCAGTGGGGGTTATAATTCACCCTTCCACTTT.

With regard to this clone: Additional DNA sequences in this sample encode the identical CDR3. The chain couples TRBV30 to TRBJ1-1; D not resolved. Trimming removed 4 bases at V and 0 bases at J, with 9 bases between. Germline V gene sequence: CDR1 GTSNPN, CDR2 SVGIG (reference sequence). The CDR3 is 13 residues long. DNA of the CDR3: TGTGCCTGGAAGGAATGGATGAACACTGAAGCTTTCTTT. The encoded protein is CAWKEWMNTEAFF. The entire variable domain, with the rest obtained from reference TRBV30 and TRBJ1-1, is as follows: SQTIHQWPATLVQPVGSPLSLECTVEGTSNPNLYWYRQAAGRGLQLLFYSVGIGQISSEVPQNLSASRPQDRQFILSSKKLLLSDSGFYLCAWKEWMNTEAFFGQGTRLTVV.

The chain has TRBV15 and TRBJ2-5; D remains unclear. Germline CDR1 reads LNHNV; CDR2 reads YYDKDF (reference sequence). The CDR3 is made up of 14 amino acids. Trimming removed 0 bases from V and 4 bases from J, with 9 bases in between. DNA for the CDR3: TGTGCCACCAGCAGAGATCACTGGCGAGAGACCCAGTACTTC. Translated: CATSRDHWRETQYF.

The DNA for the CDR3 is TGCAGCGCACAGGGGCCAACTAATGAAAAACTGTTTTTT. It translates to CSAQGPTNEKLFF. The V call is TRBV29-1, the J call TRBJ1-4; TRBD1 aligns across 7 bases. Trimming at V came to 7 bases and at J to 0 bases, leaving 2 bases not matched to a gene. Germline V gene lookup returns CDR1 SQVTM and CDR2 ANQGSEA. The CDR3 extends over 13 amino acids.

The CDR3 loop is CASSPWAQETQYF. The CDR3 DNA reads TGTGCCAGCTCACCCTGGGCTCAAGAGACCCAGTACTTC. V and J are TRBV18 and TRBJ2-5; no reliable D call. This CDR3 has 13 amino acids. V lost 3 bases and J 2 bases, leaving 7 bases between the germline ends. Germline lookup yields CDR1 KGHSH and CDR2 LQKENI.

CDR3 sequence: CTSSFNTYGYTF. CDR3 sequence (DNA): TGTACCAGCAGCTTCAACACGTATGGCTACACCTTC. This sequence joins TRBV7-2 and TRBJ1-2; no definite D call. Germline V gene data show CDR1 as SGHTA and CDR2 as FQGNSA. Trimming left V 3 bases short and J 5 bases short, with 7 bases between. This CDR3 is built from 12 residues.

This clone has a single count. This chain's CDR3 is CASSLWGAKNIQYF. CDR3 bases: TGTGCCAGCAGTTTATGGGGAGCCAAAAACATTCAGTACTTC. The rearrangement uses TRBV28 and TRBJ2-4; D ambiguous. Germline assignment: CDR1 MDHEN and CDR2 SYDVKM. The CDR3 runs to 14 residues. The V gene lost 0 bases and the J gene lost 0 bases, with 3 bases spanning the gap. The variable domain in full, with the rest retrieved from reference TRBV28 and TRBJ2-4, is DVKVTQSSRYLVKRTGEKVFLECVQDMDHENMFWYRQDPGLGLRLIYFSYDVKMKEKGDIPEGYSVSREKKERFSLILESASTNQTSMYLCASSLWGAKNIQYFGAGTRLSVL.

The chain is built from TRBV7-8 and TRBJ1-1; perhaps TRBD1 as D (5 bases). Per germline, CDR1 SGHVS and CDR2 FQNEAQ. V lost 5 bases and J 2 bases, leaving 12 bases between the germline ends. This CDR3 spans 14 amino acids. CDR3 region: CASSRGPGNTEAFF. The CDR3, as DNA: TGTGCCAGCAGCAGGGGTCCAGGAAACACTGAAGCTTTCTTT.

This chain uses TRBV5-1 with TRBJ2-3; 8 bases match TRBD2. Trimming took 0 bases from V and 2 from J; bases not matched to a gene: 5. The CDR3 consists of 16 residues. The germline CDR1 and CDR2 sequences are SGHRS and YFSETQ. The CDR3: CASSLGRGANTDTQYF. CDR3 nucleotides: TGCGCCAGCAGCTTGGGGCGGGGGGCGAACACAGATACGCAGTATTTT.

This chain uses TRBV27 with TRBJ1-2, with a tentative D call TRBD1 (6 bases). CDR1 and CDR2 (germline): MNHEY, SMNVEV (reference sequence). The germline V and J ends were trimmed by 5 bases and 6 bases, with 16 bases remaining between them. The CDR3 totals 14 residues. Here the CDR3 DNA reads TGTGCCAGCAGTCCGACCGGAGGGGGGAATGGCTACACCTTC. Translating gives CASSPTGGGNGYTF.

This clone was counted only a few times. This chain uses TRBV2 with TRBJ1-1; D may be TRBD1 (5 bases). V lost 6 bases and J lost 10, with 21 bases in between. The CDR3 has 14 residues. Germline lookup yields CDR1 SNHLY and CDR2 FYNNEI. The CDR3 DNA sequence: TGTGCCAGCAGGCGACTCAACAGCGGGGGGGTAGCTTTCTTT. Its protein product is CASRRLNSGGVAFF.

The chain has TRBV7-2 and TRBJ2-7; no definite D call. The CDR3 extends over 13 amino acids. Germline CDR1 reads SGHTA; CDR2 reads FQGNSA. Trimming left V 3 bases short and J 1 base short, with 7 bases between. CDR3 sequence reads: CASSFMGSYEQYF. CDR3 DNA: TGTGCCAGCAGCTTTATGGGTTCCTACGAGCAGTACTTC.